This TCR beta chain was captured in a study of T cells in Graves' hyperthyroidism and ophthalmopathy. RNA transcripts were the template for amplifying TCR beta CDR3 regions. With the HTBI primer set, the TCR CDR3 went through a first round of RT-PCR. TCRdb ran MiXCR on the multiplex PCR reads and lists one entry per CDR3 protein. The data hold over 250,000 distinct CDR3 sequences, with roughly an eighth observed a single time. CDR1 and CDR2 from the germline V gene are MNHEY and SVGEGT. This CDR3 has 14 amino acids. Trimming took 10 bases from V and 3 from J, leaving 17 bases between them. A Clinical Activity Score of at least 3, a NOSPECS grade of at least 4 and a duration under 3 months were recorded in the ophthalmopathy patients. There are many counts of this clonotype.

The sequenced material came from blood. This receptor was taken from a woman between 40 and 55 years old with Graves' ophthalmopathy. This chain connects TRBV6-2 or TRBV6-3 to TRBJ2-3; D remains unclear. In nucleotides, the CDR3 is TGTGCCACCCGCGGTCTCTCACTTACAGATACGCAGTATTTT. It codes for CATRGLSLTDTQYF.